The TCR beta chain described here comes from a study of blood T cell repertoires in COVID-19. Study-level background: PBMCs, B-cell-depleted T cells, or T cells were the source of the cDNA or gDNA that made up the material.

Methods used by the authors: Reference gene primers were amplified, and this amplification served to estimate nucleated cell counts. Only in-frame clones appear in the TCRdb table, and some are missing; sequencing was by immunoSEQ multiplex PCR. V and J calls and clone size are copied from that table; D and trimming were computed from the DNA. This table holds fewer than 500,000 clones, approximately 77% found once. CDR3 length: 12 amino acids. The trim removed 8 bases at V and 4 bases at J, leaving 4 bases unmatched. The germline gives CDR1 MDHEN, CDR2 SYDVKM. J is TRBJ2-7 and V is TRBV28, with 8 bases lining up with TRBD1. Sequences were obtained from peripheral blood. This clonotype originated in a human donor with acute or convalescent COVID-19. The donor label of this sample is uncertain. Here the CDR3 DNA reads TGTGCCAGCGGAGGACAGGGATACGAGCAGTACTTC. It translates to CASGGQGYEQYF.